What follows are 26 T cell receptor beta chains derived from one specimen sequenced in a study of blood T cell repertoires in COVID-19. Repertoires were generated with immunoSEQ multiplex PCR, while TCRdb's copy carries only in-frame clones and drops some. This table holds some 150,000 clones, 87% found once. Sequences were obtained from peripheral blood. The receptors originated from a man in his fifties who had recovered from COVID-19.

V is TRBV5-1 and J is TRBJ1-2; 12 nucleotides align to TRBD1. The germline gives CDR1 SGHRS, CDR2 YFSETQ. This CDR3 region has 15 residues. Losses at the gene ends were 2 bases for V and 8 bases for J; bases not matched to a gene: 7. The CDR3 sequence: CASSLQPGTGGGYTF. The CDR3 nucleotides are TGCGCCAGCAGCTTACAACCCGGGACAGGGGGCGGCTACACCTTC.

This clone was seen once. V and J are TRBV11-3 and TRBJ2-5; 7 nucleotides agree with TRBD2. The CDR3 sequence is 14 residues long. J lost 2 bases, V lost 7 bases, and 7 bases had no gene match. The germline V gene has CDR1 SGHNT and CDR2 YENEEA. CDR3 nucleotides: TGTGCCAGCAAATCCAGCGGGGATCAAGAGACCCAGTACTTC. Its protein product is CASKSSGDQETQYF. Full variable domain (outside the CDR3, taken from reference TRBV11-3 and TRBJ2-5): EAGVVQSPRYKIIEKKQPVAFWCNPISGHNTLYWYLQNLGQGPELLIRYENEEAVDDSQLPKDRFSAERLKGVDSTLKIQPAELGDSAVYLCASKSSGDQETQYFGPGTRLLVL.

The chain couples TRBV20-1 to TRBJ2-3; maybe TRBD1 (5 bases). CDR3 size: 14 residues. V lost 3 bases and J 0 bases, leaving 10 bases between the germline ends. The germline CDR1 and CDR2 sequences are DFQATT and SNEGSKA (reference sequence). The CDR3 DNA reads as TGCAGTGCTAGTGTGGACACAAGCACAGATACGCAGTATTTT. As protein: CSASVDTSTDTQYF.

The J gene is TRBJ2-1, the V gene TRBV28, with 9 bases identical to TRBD2. The CDR3 contains 13 residues. The V and J ends lost 6 bases and 14 bases, in that order; junction bases with no gene match: 11. The germline CDR1 and CDR2 sequences are MDHEN and SYDVKM. The CDR3 coding sequence is TGTGCCAGCAGGGAAGACTTAGCGGGGGATGAGTTCTTC. The encoded protein is CASREDLAGDEFF.

The chain employs TRBV2 and TRBJ1-3; 8 positions agree with TRBD1. Germline loops: CDR1 SNHLY, CDR2 FYNNEI. CDR3 length: 17 amino acids. J lost 0 bases, V lost 5 bases, and 9 bases had no gene match. The CDR3 DNA reads TGTGCCAGCAGTACCGACAGGGGATGGAGCTCTGGAAACACCATATATTTT. This encodes CASSTDRGWSSGNTIYF.

The chain uses TRBV5-1 and TRBJ1-3; D perhaps matches TRBD1 (6 bases). Germline V gives CDR1 SGHRS, CDR2 YFSETQ. This CDR3 contains 14 residues. V lost 3 bases and J 2 bases, leaving 9 bases between the germline ends. CDR3: CASSSGTPGNTIYF. CDR3 nucleotide sequence: TGCGCCAGCAGCTCCGGGACACCTGGAAACACCATATATTTT.

This chain joins TRBV5-4 and TRBJ2-3; 12 positions agree with TRBD2. This CDR3 has 16 residues. Germline V gene data show CDR1 as SGHNT and CDR2 as YYREEE (reference sequence). With V trimmed by 2 bases and J by 4 bases, 5 bases remained unmatched. The CDR3 loop is CASSFSTSGGSDTQYF. CDR3 coding DNA: TGTGCCAGCAGCTTTTCTACTAGCGGGGGGTCAGATACGCAGTATTTT.

This chain joins TRBV30 and TRBJ2-1; 7 bases line up with TRBD1. This CDR3 spans 15 amino acids. The J segment lost 3 bases and the V segment lost 3 bases, leaving 8 bases of the junction unmatched. Germline CDR1 and CDR2: GTSNPN and SVGIG (reference sequence). The CDR3: CAWRRDSKLYNEQFF. The CDR3 DNA reads as TGTGCCTGGAGGAGGGACAGCAAACTCTACAATGAGCAGTTCTTC. Combining the CDR3 with reference TRBV30 and TRBJ2-1 gives the whole variable domain SQTIHQWPATLVQPVGSPLSLECTVEGTSNPNLYWYRQAAGRGLQLLFYSVGIGQISSEVPQNLSASRPQDRQFILSSKKLLLSDSGFYLCAWRRDSKLYNEQFFGPGTRLTVL.

The rearrangement uses TRBV19 and TRBJ2-1, with 16 bases fitting TRBD2. CDR3 length equals 17 residues. CDR1 is LNHDA and CDR2 is SQIVND in the germline V gene (reference sequence). Unmatched junction bases numbered 5, after V lost 1 base and J lost 8 bases. Written as DNA, the CDR3 is TGTGCCAGTAGTATAGTGGGGACTAGCGGGGGGGCATATGAGCAGTTCTTC. It translates to CASSIVGTSGGAYEQFF.

In its sample, this clone was seen many times. The CDR3, as DNA: TGTGCCAGCAGCCAGGACAGGACTGGCTACACCTTC. Residues: CASSQDRTGYTF. The chain couples TRBV5-6 to TRBJ1-2; 7 positions match TRBD1. CDR1 SGHDT and CDR2 YYEEEE come from the germline V gene. The length of the CDR3 is 12 residues. The V segment lost 4 bases and the J segment 7 bases; nucleotides outside the gene matches: 4. The variable domain in full, completed from reference TRBV5-6 and TRBJ1-2, reads DAGVTQSPTHLIKTRGQQVTLRCSPKSGHDTVSWYQQALGQGPQFIFQYYEEEERQRGNFPDRFSGHQFPNYSSELNVNALLLGDSALYLCASSQDRTGYTFGSGTRLTVV.

The V gene is TRBV5-1, the J gene TRBJ2-1, with 7 nucleotides matching TRBD1. V was clipped by 1 base and J by 2 bases; unmatched bases: 0. CDR1 is SGHRS and CDR2 is YFSETQ in the germline V gene. The CDR3 runs 14 residues. As DNA, the CDR3 is TGCGCCAGCAGCTTGAGGGGGCCCTACAATGAGCAGTTCTTC. As protein: CASSLRGPYNEQFF. The full variable domain, rest sourced from reference TRBV5-1 and TRBJ2-1, is KAGVTQTPRYLIKTRGQQVTLSCSPISGHRSVSWYQQTPGQGLQFLFEYFSETQRNKGNFPGRFSGRQFSNSRSEMNVSTLELGDSALYLCASSLRGPYNEQFFGPGTRLTVL.

The chain employs TRBV27 and TRBJ1-1, with TRBD1 matching over 9 bases. This CDR3 region has 14 residues. V lost 6 bases and J lost 5; bases outside the gene matches: 7. Germline V gene sequence: CDR1 MNHEY, CDR2 SMNVEV (reference sequence). The CDR3 is CASRATGGDTEAFF. CDR3 in DNA: TGTGCCAGCAGAGCGACAGGGGGGGATACTGAAGCTTTCTTT.

The V call is TRBV6-5, the J call TRBJ1-2; D remains ambiguous. CDR1 is MNHEY and CDR2 is SVGAGI in the germline V gene. The V gene lost 7 bases and the J gene lost 3 bases, with 12 bases spanning the gap. The CDR3 length is 13 residues. The CDR3 DNA follows: TGTGCCAGCACTCTACTCCGGGACTATGGCTACACCTTC. It specifies CASTLLRDYGYTF.

The chain is built from TRBV7-9 and TRBJ1-2; TRBD1 matches 7 bases. The V gene's germline CDR1 is SEHNR and CDR2 FQNEAQ (reference sequence). There are 14 residues in the CDR3. The ends lost 4 bases at V and 4 bases at J; junction bases unmatched: 6. The CDR3 sequence is CASSSQGETYGYTF. As DNA, the CDR3 is TGTGCCAGCAGCTCTCAGGGGGAGACCTATGGCTACACCTTC.

The V gene is TRBV16, the J gene TRBJ2-7; 7 bases agree with TRBD1. Per germline, CDR1 KGHSY and CDR2 FQNENV. V gave up 4 bases and J gave up 1 base; unmatched junction bases: 13. This CDR3 spans 17 amino acids. The CDR3 DNA reads as TGTGCCAGCAGCCTACACCGCCCCGGGACAGCTTCCTACGAGCAGTACTTC. This sequence encodes CASSLHRPGTASYEQYF.

The chain combines TRBV5-6 with TRBJ1-4; maybe TRBD1 (5 bases). With 0 bases removed from V and 4 bases from J, the gap between germline ends came to 16 bases. CDR1 is SGHDT, CDR2 YYEEEE, per germline. CDR3 size: 17 residues. The CDR3 sequence: CASSLGYFGGDNEKLFF. CDR3 nucleotide sequence: TGTGCCAGCAGCTTGGGCTACTTCGGGGGGGATAATGAAAAACTGTTTTTT. The variable domain in full, completed from reference TRBV5-6 and TRBJ1-4, reads DAGVTQSPTHLIKTRGQQVTLRCSPKSGHDTVSWYQQALGQGPQFIFQYYEEEERQRGNFPDRFSGHQFPNYSSELNVNALLLGDSALYLCASSLGYFGGDNEKLFFGSGTQLSVL.

This chain connects TRBV5-6 to TRBJ2-1; D may be TRBD2 (6 bases). The CDR3 length is 14 residues. CDR1 SGHDT and CDR2 YYEEEE come from the germline V gene. Trimming shortened V by 0 bases and J by 6 bases, and 10 bases separated the two germline ends. The CDR3 loop reads CASSLGGTVNEQFF. CDR3 nucleotides: TGTGCCAGCAGCTTGGGAGGGACTGTCAATGAGCAGTTCTTC.

The rearrangement uses TRBV5-8 and TRBJ1-2; 9 bases are shared with TRBD1. V lost 5 bases and J lost 5; bases outside the gene matches: 13. The CDR3 is 16 amino acids. Germline V gives CDR1 SGHTS, CDR2 YDEGEE. The CDR3 region has the DNA TGTGCCAGCAGAACTGTAACAGGGGGCCTTCCTTATGGCTACACCTTC. This translates into CASRTVTGGLPYGYTF. The whole variable domain, remainder taken from reference TRBV5-8 and TRBJ1-2, is EAGVTQSPTHLIKTRGQQATLRCSPISGHTSVYWYQQALGLGLQFLLWYDEGEERNRGNFPPRFSGRQFPNYSSELNVNALELEDSALYLCASRTVTGGLPYGYTFGSGTRLTVV.

The genes are TRBV5-6 and TRBJ2-1; D is perhaps TRBD2 (5 bases). This CDR3 has 18 amino acids. Trimming took off 4 bases at V and 3 bases at J, with 23 bases between the two ends. Germline V gene lookup returns CDR1 SGHDT and CDR2 YYEEEE. The CDR3 coding sequence is TGTGCCAGCAGCCGAGGGCTATTGCGGAGACCCAACTACAATGAGCAGTTCTTC. Residues: CASSRGLLRRPNYNEQFF.

This clone came up once. CDR3 coding DNA: TGTGCCAGCAGCCGGGACAGGGGAAACACCATATATTTT. Translated: CASSRDRGNTIYF. This chain links TRBV5-4 with TRBJ1-3, with TRBD1 identical over 8 bases. The CDR3 spans 13 residues. V trimming: 4 bases; J trimming: 4 bases; junction bases outside the gene matches: 1. The germline CDR1 and CDR2 sequences are SGHNT and YYREEE (reference sequence). Full variable domain (rest looked up from reference TRBV5-4 and TRBJ1-3): ETGVTQSPTHLIKTRGQQVTLRCSSQSGHNTVSWYQQALGQGPQFIFQYYREEENGRGNFPPRFSGLQFPNYSSELNVNALELDDSALYLCASSRDRGNTIYFGEGSWLTVV.

The count of this clone is one. This chain links TRBV5-4 with TRBJ2-5; TRBD2 agrees at 12 bases. The germline CDR1 and CDR2 sequences are SGHNT and YYREEE (reference sequence). The trim removed 3 bases at V and 5 bases at J, leaving 5 bases unmatched. The CDR3 length is 15 residues. The CDR3 coding sequence is TGTGCCAGCAGCTCTAGCGGGGGGGCCTTGGAGACCCAGTACTTC. Encoded protein: CASSSSGGALETQYF.

This chain connects TRBV6-6 to TRBJ1-5, with 10 bases fitting TRBD1. Germline values: CDR1 MNHNY, CDR2 SVGAGI (reference sequence). CDR3 length: 15 amino acids. With 2 bases clipped from V and 8 bases from J, the junction kept 6 bases outside the gene matches. CDR3 in DNA: TGTGCCAGCAGTTACAGCGGGACAGGGGCGGAGCCCCAGCATTTT. Translation gives CASSYSGTGAEPQHF.

A note on this clone: This sample also contains other DNA sequences that code for the same CDR3. The chain combines TRBV19 with TRBJ1-1; 7 bases match TRBD1. This CDR3 has 13 amino acids. Unmatched junction bases numbered 5, after V lost 5 bases and J lost 5 bases. The V gene's germline CDR1 is LNHDA and CDR2 SQIVND (reference sequence). The CDR3 sequence: CASSSTGDTEAFF. Written as DNA, the CDR3 is TGTGCCAGTAGTTCAACAGGGGATACTGAAGCTTTCTTT.

The rearrangement links TRBV13 to TRBJ1-2; D perhaps matches TRBD1 (5 bases). This CDR3 is built from 17 residues. V gave up 5 bases and J gave up 3 bases, with 22 bases separating them. Germline V gene sequence: CDR1 PRHDT, CDR2 FYEKMQ (reference sequence). Written as DNA, the CDR3 is TGTGCCAGCAGCCTCTCTGGCGGGGCTTTCCGGGACTATGGCTACACCTTC. Its translation is CASSLSGGAFRDYGYTF.

The chain joins TRBV7-2 to TRBJ1-3, with D maybe TRBD1 (6 bases). CDR1 and CDR2 from the germline V gene are SGHTA and FQGNSA. The CDR3 totals 16 residues. V gave up 0 bases and J gave up 2 bases, with 11 bases separating them. The CDR3 loop is CASSLAGAGAGNTIYF. Here the CDR3 DNA reads TGTGCCAGCAGCTTAGCGGGAGCAGGGGCTGGAAACACCATATATTTT.

This clone was detected only a few times. V usage is TRBV12-5 and J usage is TRBJ1-2, with 8 nucleotides matching TRBD1. The trim removed 9 bases at V and 7 bases at J, leaving 7 bases unmatched. The CDR3 runs 12 residues. Germline assignment: CDR1 LGHNT and CDR2 FRNRAP. The CDR3 coding sequence is TGTGCTAGCGACAGGGGATGGCGTGGCTACACCTTC. Residues: CASDRGWRGYTF.